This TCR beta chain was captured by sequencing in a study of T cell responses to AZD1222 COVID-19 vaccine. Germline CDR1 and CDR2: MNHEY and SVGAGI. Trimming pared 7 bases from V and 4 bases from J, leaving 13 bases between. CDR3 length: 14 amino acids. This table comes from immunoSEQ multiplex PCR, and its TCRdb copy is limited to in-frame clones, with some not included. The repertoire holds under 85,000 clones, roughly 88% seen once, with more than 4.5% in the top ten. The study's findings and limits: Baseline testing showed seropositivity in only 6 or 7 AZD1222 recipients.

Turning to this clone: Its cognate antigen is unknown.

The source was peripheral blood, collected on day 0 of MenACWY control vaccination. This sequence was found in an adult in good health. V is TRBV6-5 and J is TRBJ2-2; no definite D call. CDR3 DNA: TGTGCCAGCAACCCGGGCCATTCCACCGGGGAGCTGTTTTTT. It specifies CASNPGHSTGELFF.